This record covers a single T cell receptor beta chain. Its antigen is not known. The CDR3 covers 14 residues. Trimming took 7 bases from V and 1 from J; bases not matched to a gene: 3. Looked up from germline, CDR1 is MNHEY and CDR2 is SMNVEV (reference sequence). The Oncomine TCR Beta short-read assay was what sequenced the DNA obtained from cultured CD4+ T cells. Each CDR3 protein gets one entry after TCRdb re-called the PCR reads with MiXCR. This table has some 10,000 distinct CDR3 sequences, around a third appearing once. Treatment defined: approximately nine-day PBMC culture with coronavirus spike peptide pools or control peptides (ViraFEST assay). The data are from a study of vaccination and CD4 T cells after COVID-19.

The chain combines TRBV27 with TRBJ1-5; 8 bases are a match to TRBD1. The source of this sequence is a human donor who had recovered from COVID-19. The sample in question was CD4+ T cells from blood, cultured in vitro, obtained after SARS-CoV-2 vaccination. The CDR3 sequence: CASNPGGSNQPQHF. The CDR3 nucleotides are TGTGCCAGCAACCCAGGGGGCAGCAATCAGCCCCAGCATTTT.